This T cell receptor beta chain is from a study of CD8+CD57+ T cells in acquired aplastic anemia. Study background: Sorting CD4+ and CD8+ cells gave DNA averaging roughly 3.5 ug.

CD8+CD57+ cell expansion had been shown by flow cytometry in patients chosen for sequencing. When blood sampling took place, the patients had received no therapy. This clonotype was recorded at least ten times. Its antigen is undetermined. Study-level points and caveats: Patients did not significantly differ from controls in CD8+ Simpson's diversity. Common to patients and controls were approximately 30 CD8+ CDR3 sequences.

CDR1 is SGHRS and CDR2 is YFSETQ in the germline V gene. CDR3 length: 14 amino acids. Between the trimmed V and J ends, which lost 5 bases and 2 bases, there was a span of 10 bases. The study profiled TCR beta VDJ and CDR3 using genomic DNA as template. TCRdb fed the reads into MiXCR, producing one record per CDR3 protein. The sample lists around 180,000 distinct CDR3 sequences; under 50% were seen once. Input material: sorted CD4+, CD8+, or CD8+CD57+ T cells (not recorded which) from PBMCs. This chain connects TRBV5-1 to TRBJ2-2, with D perhaps being TRBD1 or TRBD2 (5 bases each). The clonotype was recovered from a human donor with aplastic anemia. CDR3: CASRGRTNTGELFF. CDR3 DNA: TGCGCCAGCAGGGGGCGGACTAACACCGGGGAGCTGTTTTTT. Using reference TRBV5-1 and TRBJ2-2 for the parts outside the CDR3, the full variable domain is KAGVTQTPRYLIKTRGQQVTLSCSPISGHRSVSWYQQTPGQGLQFLFEYFSETQRNKGNFPGRFSGRQFSNSRSEMNVSTLELGDSALYLCASRGRTNTGELFFGEGSRLTVL.